These T cell receptor beta chains were read from a single sample in a study of blood T cell repertoires in COVID-19. TCRdb's table, derived via immunoSEQ multiplex PCR, lists solely in-frame clones and lacks some. Of around 70,000 clones in the sample, around 90% were seen once. Sequencing input: peripheral blood. The receptors here all came from a man aged 50 to 60 with active COVID-19. Both conserved end residues are part of each CDR3. Fields, in order: J gene, clone size, D gene, V gene, CDR3 protein, CDR3 DNA. The D gene is left open where the match is weak. Rows give clone size only sometimes, using once, few, many, or a class for an expanded clone.

TRBJ2-3 . . TRBV12-3/TRBV12-4 CASSPSRRVTQYF TGTGCCAGCAGCCCCTCTCGGAGGGTTACGCAGTATTTT
TRBJ2-2 . . TRBV25-1 CASSDTGFQDGELFF TGTGCCAGCAGTGATACAGGGTTTCAGGACGGGGAGCTGTTTTTT
TRBJ1-2 . . TRBV5-4 CASSLTQAGYGYTF TGTGCCAGCTCCTTGACTCAAGCCGGCTATGGCTACACCTTC
TRBJ2-6 few . TRBV9 CASSVSTGSGANVLTF TGTGCCAGCAGCGTGAGCACAGGCTCTGGGGCCAACGTCCTGACTTTC
TRBJ2-3 . . TRBV27 CASSLGRKVLGTDTQYF TGTGCCAGCAGTTTGGGGAGAAAAGTCCTCGGCACAGATACGCAGTATTTT
TRBJ1-1 . TRBD1 TRBV25-1 CASSGDRGPGAFF TGTGCCAGCAGTGGCGACAGGGGGCCAGGAGCTTTCTTT
TRBJ2-2 . . TRBV5-1 CASSPSTGYTGELFF TGCGCCAGCAGCCCCTCTACAGGGTACACCGGGGAGCTGTTTTTT
TRBJ1-4 . TRBD1 TRBV6-1 CASSDGTGGMNEKLFF TGTGCCAGCAGTGATGGGACAGGGGGGATGAATGAAAAACTGTTTTTT
TRBJ1-3 few . TRBV5-1 CASSLSGLSGNTIYF TGCGCCAGCAGCTTGTCAGGGCTCTCTGGAAACACCATATATTTT
TRBJ2-2 . . TRBV7-3 CASSLTGLSGQRGNTGELFF TGTGCCAGCAGCTTAACGGGACTTAGTGGGCAGCGAGGGAACACCGGGGAGCTGTTTTTT
TRBJ2-3 . . TRBV7-8 CASSLDLLGTDTQYF TGTGCCAGCAGCTTAGACCTATTGGGCACAGATACGCAGTATTTT
TRBJ1-5 . . TRBV27 CASSLRALGGAQHF TGTGCCAGCAGTTTACGGGCCTTAGGGGGAGCCCAGCATTTT
TRBJ2-7 . . TRBV29-1 CSVDYGSYEQYF TGCAGCGTTGATTACGGCTCCTACGAGCAGTACTTC
TRBJ1-1 . . TRBV18 CASSPDQGWTEAFF TGTGCCAGCTCACCGGATCAGGGGTGGACTGAAGCTTTCTTT
TRBJ1-1 once TRBD1 TRBV6-4 CASSAQGAWAFF TGTGCCAGCAGTGCTCAGGGGGCCTGGGCTTTCTTT
TRBJ1-6 . . TRBV3-1/TRBV3-2 CASSPAIRDSPLHF TGTGCCAGCAGCCCCGCCATCCGGGATTCACCCCTCCACTTT
TRBJ2-1 . . TRBV9 CASSVLASARSYNEQFF TGTGCCAGCAGCGTGTTGGCTAGCGCGCGCTCCTACAATGAGCAGTTCTTC
TRBJ2-3 . TRBD2 TRBV24-1 CATSDLPSGGIDTQYF TGTGCCACCAGTGATTTGCCAAGCGGGGGGATAGATACGCAGTATTTT
TRBJ1-5 . . TRBV2 CASSLGNQPQHF TGTGCCAGCAGCTTAGGCAATCAGCCCCAGCATTTT
TRBJ2-5 . . TRBV6-1 CASSDSGKGIQETQYF TGTGCCAGCAGTGATTCGGGCAAGGGGATCCAAGAGACCCAGTACTTC
TRBJ2-2 . TRBD1 TRBV7-3 CASSQQGAGTGELFF TGTGCCAGCAGCCAACAGGGGGCTGGCACCGGGGAGCTGTTTTTT
TRBJ2-7 . . TRBV21-1 CASRLQGYLWEQYF TGTGCCAGCAGACTACAGGGGTATTTGTGGGAGCAGTACTTC
TRBJ2-7 . . TRBV30 CAWSGPPGFYEQYF TGTGCCTGGAGCGGCCCGCCGGGATTCTACGAGCAGTACTTC
TRBJ1-2 few TRBD1 TRBV6-4 CASSDSNRGYGYTF TGTGCCAGCAGTGACTCGAACAGGGGCTATGGCTACACCTTC
TRBJ2-3 . TRBD1 TRBV9 CASSVVGQGQEDTQYF TGTGCCAGCAGCGTAGTGGGACAGGGGCAGGAAGATACGCAGTATTTT
TRBJ2-3 . . TRBV28 CASSPSGWTDTQYF TGTGCCAGCAGTCCATCAGGGTGGACAGATACGCAGTATTTT
TRBJ2-2 . . TRBV6-5 CASCYAGSDTGELFF TGTGCCAGCTGCTATGCGGGGTCAGACACCGGGGAGCTGTTTTTT
TRBJ2-7 . TRBD1 TRBV5-4 CASSLGGQGVGYEQYF TGTGCCAGCAGCTTAGGAGGCCAGGGGGTTGGCTACGAGCAGTACTTC
TRBJ1-6 few . TRBV2 CASSGLRNSPLHF TGTGCCAGCAGTGGATTGCGTAATTCACCCCTCCACTTT
TRBJ2-1 . . TRBV29-1 CSVEEVPTGYNEQFF TGCAGCGTTGAAGAGGTTCCCACAGGCTACAATGAGCAGTTCTTC
TRBJ1-4 . . TRBV12-3/TRBV12-4 CASSLQHELFF TGTGCCAGCAGCCTACAGCACGAACTGTTTTTT
TRBJ2-7 . . TRBV3-1/TRBV3-2 CASSQVQEQYF TGTGCCAGCAGCCAAGTACAGGAGCAGTACTTC
TRBJ2-7 . . TRBV5-7 CASSLEERTSYEQYF TGTGCCAGCAGCTTGGAGGAGCGGACGTCCTACGAGCAGTACTTC
TRBJ1-5 . TRBD1 TRBV6-2/TRBV6-3 CASSYGTGYQPQHF TGTGCCAGCAGTTACGGGACAGGGTATCAGCCCCAGCATTTT
TRBJ2-5 . TRBD2 TRBV9 CASSVDTNGLARETQYF TGTGCCAGCAGCGTCGATACAAACGGACTAGCGAGAGAGACCCAGTACTTC
TRBJ1-5 . . TRBV28 CASSLGGTLHQPQHF TGTGCCAGCAGTTTGGGGGGAACCCTTCATCAGCCCCAGCATTTT
TRBJ1-2 few TRBD1 TRBV7-9 CASSPDRGVSYGYTF TGTGCCAGCAGCCCGGACAGGGGCGTGAGCTATGGCTACACCTTC
TRBJ2-1 . TRBD2 TRBV29-1 CSAEGVTSGRGTYNEQFF TGCAGCGCTGAGGGGGTGACTAGCGGGAGAGGCACCTACAATGAGCAGTTCTTC
TRBJ1-1 . . TRBV18 CASSPQADTMNTEAFF TGTGCCAGCTCACCACAAGCAGATACTATGAACACTGAAGCTTTCTTT